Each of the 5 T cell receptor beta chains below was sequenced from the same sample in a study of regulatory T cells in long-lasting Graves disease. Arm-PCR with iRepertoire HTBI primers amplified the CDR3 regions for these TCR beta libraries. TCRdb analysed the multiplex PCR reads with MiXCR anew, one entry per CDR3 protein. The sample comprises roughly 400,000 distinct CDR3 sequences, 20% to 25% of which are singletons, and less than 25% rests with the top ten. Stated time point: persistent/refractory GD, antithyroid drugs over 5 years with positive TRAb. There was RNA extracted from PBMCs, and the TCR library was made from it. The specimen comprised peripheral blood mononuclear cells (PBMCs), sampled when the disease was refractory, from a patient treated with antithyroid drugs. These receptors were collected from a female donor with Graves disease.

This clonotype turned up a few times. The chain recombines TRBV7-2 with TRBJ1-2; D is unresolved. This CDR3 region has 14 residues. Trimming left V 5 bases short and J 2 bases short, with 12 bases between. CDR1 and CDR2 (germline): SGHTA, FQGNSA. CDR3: CASSPSLRNYGYTF. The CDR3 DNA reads TGTGCCAGCAGCCCCAGTTTACGGAACTATGGCTACACCTTC.

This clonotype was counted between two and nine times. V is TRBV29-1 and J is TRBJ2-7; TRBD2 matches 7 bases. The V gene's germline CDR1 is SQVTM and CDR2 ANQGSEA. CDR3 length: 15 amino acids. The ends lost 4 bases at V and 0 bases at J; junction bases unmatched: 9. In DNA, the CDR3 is TGCAGCGTTGCTTCGGGAGGCTCAAGCTCCTACGAGCAGTACTTC. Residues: CSVASGGSSSYEQYF.

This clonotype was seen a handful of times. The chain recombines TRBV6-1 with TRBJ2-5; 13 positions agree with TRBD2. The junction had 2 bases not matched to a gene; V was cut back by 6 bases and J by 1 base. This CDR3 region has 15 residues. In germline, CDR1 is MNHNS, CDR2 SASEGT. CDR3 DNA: TGTGCCAGCAGAGGGACTAGCGGGGTCCAAGAGACCCAGTACTTC. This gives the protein CASRGTSGVQETQYF.

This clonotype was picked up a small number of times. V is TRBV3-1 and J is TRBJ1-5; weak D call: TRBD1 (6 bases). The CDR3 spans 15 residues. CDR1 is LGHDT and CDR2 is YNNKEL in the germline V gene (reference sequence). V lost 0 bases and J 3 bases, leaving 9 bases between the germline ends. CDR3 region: CASSQDQGTNQPQHF. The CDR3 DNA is TGTGCCAGCAGCCAAGACCAGGGGACCAATCAGCCCCAGCATTTT.

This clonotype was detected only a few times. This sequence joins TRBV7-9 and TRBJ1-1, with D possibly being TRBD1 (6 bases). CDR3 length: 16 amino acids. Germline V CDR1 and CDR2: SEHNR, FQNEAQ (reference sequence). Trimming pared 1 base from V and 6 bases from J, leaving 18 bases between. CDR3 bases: TGTGCCAGCAGCTTAGTAGGCGGGGGCGGTTTCTCTGAAGCTTTCTTT. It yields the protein CASSLVGGGGFSEAFF.